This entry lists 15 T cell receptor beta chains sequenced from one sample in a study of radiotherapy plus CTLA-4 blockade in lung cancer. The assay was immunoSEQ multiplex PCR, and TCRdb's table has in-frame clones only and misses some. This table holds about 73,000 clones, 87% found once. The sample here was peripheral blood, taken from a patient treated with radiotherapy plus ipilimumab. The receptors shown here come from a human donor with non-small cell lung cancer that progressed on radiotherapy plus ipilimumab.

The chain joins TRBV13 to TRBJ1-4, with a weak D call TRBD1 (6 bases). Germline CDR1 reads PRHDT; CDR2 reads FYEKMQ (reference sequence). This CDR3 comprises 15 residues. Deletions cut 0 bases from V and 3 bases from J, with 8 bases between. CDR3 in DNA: TGTGCCAGCAGCTTAGGCGGGGGGCCTAATGAAAAACTGTTTTTT. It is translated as CASSLGGGPNEKLFF.

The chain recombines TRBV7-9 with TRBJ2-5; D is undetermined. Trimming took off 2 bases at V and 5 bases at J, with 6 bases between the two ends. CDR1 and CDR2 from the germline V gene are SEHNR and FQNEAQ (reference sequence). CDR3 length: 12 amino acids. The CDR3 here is CASSLLGETQYF. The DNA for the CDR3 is TGTGCCAGCAGCTTATTGGGGGAGACCCAGTACTTC.

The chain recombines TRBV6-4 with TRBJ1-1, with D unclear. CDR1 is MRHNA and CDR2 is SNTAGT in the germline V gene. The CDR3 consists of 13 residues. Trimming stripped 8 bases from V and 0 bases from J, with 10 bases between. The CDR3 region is CASSSGMNTEAFF. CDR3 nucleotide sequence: TGTGCCAGCTCCTCGGGAATGAACACTGAAGCTTTCTTT.

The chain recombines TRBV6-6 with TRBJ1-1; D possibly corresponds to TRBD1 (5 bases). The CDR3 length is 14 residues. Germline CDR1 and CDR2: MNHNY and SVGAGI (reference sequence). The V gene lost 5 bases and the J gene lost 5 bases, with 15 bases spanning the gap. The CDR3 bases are TGTGCCAGCAGTCTCGTGAGGGGCCGGACTGAAGCTTTCTTT. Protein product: CASSLVRGRTEAFF.

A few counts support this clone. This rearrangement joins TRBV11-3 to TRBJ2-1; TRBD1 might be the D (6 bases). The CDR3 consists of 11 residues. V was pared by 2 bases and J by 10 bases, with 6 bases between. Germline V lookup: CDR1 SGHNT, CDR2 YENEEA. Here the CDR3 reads CASSLRGEQFF. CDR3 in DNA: TGTGCCAGCAGCTTAAGGGGGGAGCAGTTCTTC.

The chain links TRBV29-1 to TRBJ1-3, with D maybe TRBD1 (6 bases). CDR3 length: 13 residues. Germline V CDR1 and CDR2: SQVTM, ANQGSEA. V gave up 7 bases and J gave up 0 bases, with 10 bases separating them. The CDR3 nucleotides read TGCAGCGCGACAGGTGCCTCTGGAAACACCATATATTTT. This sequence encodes CSATGASGNTIYF.

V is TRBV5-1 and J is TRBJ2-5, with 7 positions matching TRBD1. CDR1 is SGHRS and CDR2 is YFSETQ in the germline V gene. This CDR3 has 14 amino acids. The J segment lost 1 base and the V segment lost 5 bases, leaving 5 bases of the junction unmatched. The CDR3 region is CASSSGTVQETQYF. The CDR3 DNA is TGCGCCAGCAGTTCCGGGACAGTCCAAGAGACCCAGTACTTC.

The CDR3 here is CASSLTSGELFF. CDR3 sequence (DNA): TGTGCCAGCAGTTTAACGAGCGGGGAGCTGTTTTTT. The gene calls are TRBV28 and TRBJ2-2, with unresolved D. Trimming shortened V by 2 bases and J by 7 bases, and 5 bases separated the two germline ends. The CDR3 has 12 amino acids. Germline V gene sequence: CDR1 MDHEN, CDR2 SYDVKM. Filled out from reference TRBV28 and TRBJ2-2, the complete variable domain reads DVKVTQSSRYLVKRTGEKVFLECVQDMDHENMFWYRQDPGLGLRLIYFSYDVKMKEKGDIPEGYSVSREKKERFSLILESASTNQTSMYLCASSLTSGELFFGEGSRLTVL.

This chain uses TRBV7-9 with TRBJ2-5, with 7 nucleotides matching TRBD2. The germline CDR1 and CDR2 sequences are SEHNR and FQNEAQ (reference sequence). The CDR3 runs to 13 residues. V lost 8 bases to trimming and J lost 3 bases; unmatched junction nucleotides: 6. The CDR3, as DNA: TGTGCCAGCGCCCGGGACTACGAAGAGACCCAGTACTTC. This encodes CASARDYEETQYF.

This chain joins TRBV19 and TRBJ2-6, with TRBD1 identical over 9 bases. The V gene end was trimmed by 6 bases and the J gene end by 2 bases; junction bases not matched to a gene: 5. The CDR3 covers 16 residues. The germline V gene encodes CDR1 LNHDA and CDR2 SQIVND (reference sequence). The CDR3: CASRINRGPGANVLTF. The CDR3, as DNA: TGTGCCAGTAGGATAAACAGGGGGCCTGGGGCCAACGTCCTGACTTTC.

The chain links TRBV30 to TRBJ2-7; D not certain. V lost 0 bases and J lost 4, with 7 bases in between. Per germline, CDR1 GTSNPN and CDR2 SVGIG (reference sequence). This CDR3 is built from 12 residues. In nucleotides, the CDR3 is TGTGCCTGGAGTGTTGGCGTTTACGAGCAGTACTTC. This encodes CAWSVGVYEQYF.

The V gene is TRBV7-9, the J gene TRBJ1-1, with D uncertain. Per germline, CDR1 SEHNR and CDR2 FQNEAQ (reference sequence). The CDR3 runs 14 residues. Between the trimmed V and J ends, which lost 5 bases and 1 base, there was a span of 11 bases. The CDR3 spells CASSNPAQNTEAFF. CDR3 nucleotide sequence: TGTGCCAGCAGCAACCCCGCCCAGAACACTGAAGCTTTCTTT.

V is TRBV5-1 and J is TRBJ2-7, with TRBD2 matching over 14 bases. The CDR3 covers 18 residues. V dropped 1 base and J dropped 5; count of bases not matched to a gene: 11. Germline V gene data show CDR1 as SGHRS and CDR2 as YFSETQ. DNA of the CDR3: TGCGCCAGCAGCTTGTGGGGACTAGCGGGAGCGATGAGTAACGAGCAGTACTTC. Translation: CASSLWGLAGAMSNEQYF. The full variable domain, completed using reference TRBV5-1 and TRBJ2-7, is KAGVTQTPRYLIKTRGQQVTLSCSPISGHRSVSWYQQTPGQGLQFLFEYFSETQRNKGNFPGRFSGRQFSNSRSEMNVSTLELGDSALYLCASSLWGLAGAMSNEQYFGPGTRLTVT.

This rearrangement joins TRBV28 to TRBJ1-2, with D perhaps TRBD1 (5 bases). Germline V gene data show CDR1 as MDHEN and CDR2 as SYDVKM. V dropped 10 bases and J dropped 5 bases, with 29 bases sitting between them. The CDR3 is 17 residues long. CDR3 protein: CAILSGLGSTGRYGYTF. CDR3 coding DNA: TGTGCCATCCTCTCCGGTCTCGGGAGTACGGGGCGATATGGCTACACCTTC.

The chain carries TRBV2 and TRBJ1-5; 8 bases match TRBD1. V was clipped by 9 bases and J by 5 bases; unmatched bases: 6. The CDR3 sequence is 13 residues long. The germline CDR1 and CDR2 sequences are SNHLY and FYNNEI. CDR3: CARRTGNDQPQHF. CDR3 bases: TGTGCCAGAAGGACAGGGAACGATCAGCCCCAGCATTTT.